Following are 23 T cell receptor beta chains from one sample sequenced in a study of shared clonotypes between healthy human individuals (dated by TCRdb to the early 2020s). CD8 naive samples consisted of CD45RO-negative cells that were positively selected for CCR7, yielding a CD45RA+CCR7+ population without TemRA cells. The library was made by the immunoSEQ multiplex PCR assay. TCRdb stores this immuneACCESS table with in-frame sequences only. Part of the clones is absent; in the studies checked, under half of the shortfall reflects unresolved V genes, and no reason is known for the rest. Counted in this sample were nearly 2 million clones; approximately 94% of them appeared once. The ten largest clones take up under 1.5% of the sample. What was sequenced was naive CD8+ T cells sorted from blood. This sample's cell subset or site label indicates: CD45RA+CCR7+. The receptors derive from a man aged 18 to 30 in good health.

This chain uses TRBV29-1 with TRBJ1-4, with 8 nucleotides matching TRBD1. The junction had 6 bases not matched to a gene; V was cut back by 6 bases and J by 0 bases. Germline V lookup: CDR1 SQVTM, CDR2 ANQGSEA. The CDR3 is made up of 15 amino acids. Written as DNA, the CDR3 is TGCAGCGTAGGAGACAGGGGATCAACTAATGAAAAACTGTTTTTT. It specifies CSVGDRGSTNEKLFF.

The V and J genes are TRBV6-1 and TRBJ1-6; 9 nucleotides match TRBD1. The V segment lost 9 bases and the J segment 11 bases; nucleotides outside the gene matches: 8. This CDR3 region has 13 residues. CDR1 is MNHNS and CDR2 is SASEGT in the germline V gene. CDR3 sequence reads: CASTRDREPPLHF. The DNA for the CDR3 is TGTGCCAGTACCCGGGACAGGGAACCACCCCTCCACTTT.

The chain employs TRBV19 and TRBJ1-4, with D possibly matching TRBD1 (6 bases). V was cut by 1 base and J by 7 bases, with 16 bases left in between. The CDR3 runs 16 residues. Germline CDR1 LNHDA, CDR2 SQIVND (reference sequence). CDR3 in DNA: TGTGCCAGTAGTATAGTAACCGGGGGCGCAGGTGAAAAACTGTTTTTT. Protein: CASSIVTGGAGEKLFF.

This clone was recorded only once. The DNA of the CDR3 is TGCGCCAGCAGCCAAGCAGGTATCACTGAAGCTTTCTTT. It specifies CASSQAGITEAFF. The gene calls are TRBV4-1 and TRBJ1-1; D unresolved. V was shortened by 1 base and J by 4 bases, with 7 bases between the two germline ends. The length of the CDR3 is 13 residues. Germline lookup yields CDR1 MGHRA and CDR2 YSYEKL.

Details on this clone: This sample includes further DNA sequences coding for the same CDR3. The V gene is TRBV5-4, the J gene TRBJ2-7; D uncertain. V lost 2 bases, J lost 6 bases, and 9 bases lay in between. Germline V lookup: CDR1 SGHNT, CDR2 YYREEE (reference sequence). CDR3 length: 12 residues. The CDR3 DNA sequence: TGTGCCAGCAGCTTTGGCCCGGGCGAGCAGTACTTC. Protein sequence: CASSFGPGEQYF.

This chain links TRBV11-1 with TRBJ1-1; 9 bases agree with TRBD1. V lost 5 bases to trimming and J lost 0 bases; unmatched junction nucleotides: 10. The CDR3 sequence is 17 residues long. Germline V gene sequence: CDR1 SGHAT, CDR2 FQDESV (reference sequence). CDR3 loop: CASSPVPGQGMNTEAFF. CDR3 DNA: TGTGCCAGCAGCCCGGTCCCGGGACAGGGAATGAACACTGAAGCTTTCTTT.

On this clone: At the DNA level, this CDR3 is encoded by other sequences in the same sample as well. CDR3 loop: CASSVGDGYEQYF. Written as DNA, the CDR3 is TGTGCCAGCAGCGTCGGCGACGGATACGAGCAGTACTTC. The genes are TRBV9 and TRBJ2-7; D gene unclear. Germline V gives CDR1 SGDLS, CDR2 YYNGEE. Deletions cut 2 bases from V and 4 bases from J, with 10 bases between. The CDR3 spans 13 residues.

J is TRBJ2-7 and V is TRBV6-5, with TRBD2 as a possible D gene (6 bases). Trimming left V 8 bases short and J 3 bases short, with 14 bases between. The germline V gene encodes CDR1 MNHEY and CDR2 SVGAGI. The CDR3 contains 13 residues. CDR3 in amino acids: CASGWGVDYEQYF. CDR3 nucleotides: TGTGCCAGCGGGTGGGGGGTAGACTACGAGCAGTACTTC.

The CDR3 coding sequence is TGTGCCAGCAGCCAAGATGACAGGGTAACTTCACCCCTCCACTTT. Its translation: CASSQDDRVTSPLHF. The chain employs TRBV4-2 and TRBJ1-6; the match to TRBD1 covers 7 bases. J gave up 9 bases and V 0 bases, and 5 bases lay outside the gene matches. The CDR3 has 15 amino acids. Per germline, CDR1 LGHNA and CDR2 YNFKEQ.

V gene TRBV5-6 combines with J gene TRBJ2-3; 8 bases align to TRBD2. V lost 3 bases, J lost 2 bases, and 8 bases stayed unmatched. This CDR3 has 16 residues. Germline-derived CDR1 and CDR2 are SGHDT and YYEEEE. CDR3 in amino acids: CASSWSTSGYTDTQYF. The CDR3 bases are TGTGCCAGCAGCTGGTCAACTAGCGGCTACACAGATACGCAGTATTTT.

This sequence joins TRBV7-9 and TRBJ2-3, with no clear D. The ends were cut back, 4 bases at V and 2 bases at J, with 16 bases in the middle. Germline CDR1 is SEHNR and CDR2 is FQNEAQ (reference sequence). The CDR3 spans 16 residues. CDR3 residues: CASSSLISSDTDTQYF. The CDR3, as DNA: TGTGCCAGCAGCTCACTGATCTCCTCAGACACAGATACGCAGTATTTT.

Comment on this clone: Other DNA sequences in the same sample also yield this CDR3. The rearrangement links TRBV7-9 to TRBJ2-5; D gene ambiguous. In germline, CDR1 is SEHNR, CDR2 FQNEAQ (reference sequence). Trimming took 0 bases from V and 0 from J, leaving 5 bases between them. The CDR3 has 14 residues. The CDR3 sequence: CASSLAGYQETQYF. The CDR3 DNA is TGTGCCAGCAGCTTAGCTGGGTACCAAGAGACCCAGTACTTC.

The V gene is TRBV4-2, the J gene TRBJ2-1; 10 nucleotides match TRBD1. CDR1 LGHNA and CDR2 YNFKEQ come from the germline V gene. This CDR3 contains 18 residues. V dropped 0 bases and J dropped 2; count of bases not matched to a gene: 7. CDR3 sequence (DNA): TGTGCCAGCAGCCAAGAGCCAGGGGACAGGGGACCCTACAATGAGCAGTTCTTC. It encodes CASSQEPGDRGPYNEQFF.

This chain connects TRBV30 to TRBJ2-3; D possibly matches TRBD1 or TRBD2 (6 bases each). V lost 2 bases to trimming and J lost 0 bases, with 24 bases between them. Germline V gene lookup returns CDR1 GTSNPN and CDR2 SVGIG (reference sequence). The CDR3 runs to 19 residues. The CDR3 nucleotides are TGTGCCTGGAGTCCTGGGATGTTCTCATGGGGGGCTAGCACAGATACGCAGTATTTT. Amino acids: CAWSPGMFSWGASTDTQYF. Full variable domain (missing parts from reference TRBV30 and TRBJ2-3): SQTIHQWPATLVQPVGSPLSLECTVEGTSNPNLYWYRQAAGRGLQLLFYSVGIGQISSEVPQNLSASRPQDRQFILSSKKLLLSDSGFYLCAWSPGMFSWGASTDTQYFGPGTRLTVL.

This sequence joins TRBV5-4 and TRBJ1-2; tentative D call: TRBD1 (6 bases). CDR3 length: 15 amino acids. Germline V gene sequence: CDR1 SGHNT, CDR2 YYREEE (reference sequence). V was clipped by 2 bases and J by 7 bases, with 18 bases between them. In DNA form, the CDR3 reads TGTGCCAGCAGCTTCCCAACAGGGAAGGATGCTGGCTACACCTTC. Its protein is CASSFPTGKDAGYTF.

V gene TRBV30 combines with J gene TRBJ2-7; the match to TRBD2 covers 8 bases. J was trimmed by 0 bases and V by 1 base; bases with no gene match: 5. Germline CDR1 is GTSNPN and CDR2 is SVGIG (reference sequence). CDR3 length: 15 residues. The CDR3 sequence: CAWSEVSGVSYEQYF. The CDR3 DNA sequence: TGTGCCTGGAGTGAGGTTAGCGGGGTCTCCTACGAGCAGTACTTC.

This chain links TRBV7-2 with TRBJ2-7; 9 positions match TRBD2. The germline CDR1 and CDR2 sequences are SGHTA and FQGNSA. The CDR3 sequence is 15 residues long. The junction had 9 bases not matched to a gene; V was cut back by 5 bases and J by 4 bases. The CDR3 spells CASSTWTSVYYEQYF. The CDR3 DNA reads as TGTGCCAGCAGCACATGGACTAGCGTGTATTACGAGCAGTACTTC. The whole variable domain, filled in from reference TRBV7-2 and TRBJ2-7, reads GAGVSQSPSNKVTEKGKDVELRCDPISGHTALYWYRQSLGQGLEFLIYFQGNSAPDKSGLPSDRFSAERTGGSVSTLTIQRTQQEDSAVYLCASSTWTSVYYEQYFGPGTRLTVT.

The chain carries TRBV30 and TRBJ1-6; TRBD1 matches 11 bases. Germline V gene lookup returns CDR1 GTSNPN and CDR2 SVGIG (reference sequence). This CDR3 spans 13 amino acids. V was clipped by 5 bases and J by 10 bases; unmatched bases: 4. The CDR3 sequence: CAWAGTGGSPLHF. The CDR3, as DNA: TGTGCCTGGGCCGGGACAGGGGGATCACCCCTCCACTTT. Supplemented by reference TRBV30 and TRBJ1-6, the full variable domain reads SQTIHQWPATLVQPVGSPLSLECTVEGTSNPNLYWYRQAAGRGLQLLFYSVGIGQISSEVPQNLSASRPQDRQFILSSKKLLLSDSGFYLCAWAGTGGSPLHFGNGTRLTVT.

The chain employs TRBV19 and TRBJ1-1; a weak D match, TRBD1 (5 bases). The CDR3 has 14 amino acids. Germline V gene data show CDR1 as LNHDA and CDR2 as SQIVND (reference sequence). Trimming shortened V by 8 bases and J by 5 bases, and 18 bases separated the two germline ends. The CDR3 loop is CASYHAGAGTEAFF. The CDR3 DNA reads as TGTGCCAGTTACCACGCCGGGGCGGGGACTGAAGCTTTCTTT.

Here the CDR3 DNA reads TGTGCCAGCAGTTTGGAAGGCAGGGGCTTGGAGACCCAGTACTTC. It is translated as CASSLEGRGLETQYF. The gene calls are TRBV27 and TRBJ2-5, with D possibly being TRBD1 (6 bases). Trimming shortened V by 3 bases and J by 5 bases, and 16 bases separated the two germline ends. Germline loops: CDR1 MNHEY, CDR2 SMNVEV (reference sequence). The CDR3 is made up of 15 amino acids.

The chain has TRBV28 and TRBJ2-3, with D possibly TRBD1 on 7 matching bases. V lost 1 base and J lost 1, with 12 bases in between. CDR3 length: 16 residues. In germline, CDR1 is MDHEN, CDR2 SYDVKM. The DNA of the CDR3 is TGTGCCAGCAGTTTATTAAGCAGGGGGGGCACAGATACGCAGTATTTT. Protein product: CASSLLSRGGTDTQYF.

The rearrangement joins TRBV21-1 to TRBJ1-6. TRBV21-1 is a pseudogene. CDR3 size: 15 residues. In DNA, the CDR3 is TGTGCCAGCAGCAAACATGGGGGAAGAAATTCACCCCTCCACTTT. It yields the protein CASSKHGGRNSPLHF.

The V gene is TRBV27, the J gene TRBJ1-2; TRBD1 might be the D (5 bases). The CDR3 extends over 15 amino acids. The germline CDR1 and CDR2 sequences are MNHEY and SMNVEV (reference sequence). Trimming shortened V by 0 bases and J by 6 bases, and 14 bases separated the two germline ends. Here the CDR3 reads CASSLSLSGYDGYTF. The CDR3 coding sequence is TGTGCCAGCAGTTTATCGTTATCAGGGTATGATGGCTACACCTTC.